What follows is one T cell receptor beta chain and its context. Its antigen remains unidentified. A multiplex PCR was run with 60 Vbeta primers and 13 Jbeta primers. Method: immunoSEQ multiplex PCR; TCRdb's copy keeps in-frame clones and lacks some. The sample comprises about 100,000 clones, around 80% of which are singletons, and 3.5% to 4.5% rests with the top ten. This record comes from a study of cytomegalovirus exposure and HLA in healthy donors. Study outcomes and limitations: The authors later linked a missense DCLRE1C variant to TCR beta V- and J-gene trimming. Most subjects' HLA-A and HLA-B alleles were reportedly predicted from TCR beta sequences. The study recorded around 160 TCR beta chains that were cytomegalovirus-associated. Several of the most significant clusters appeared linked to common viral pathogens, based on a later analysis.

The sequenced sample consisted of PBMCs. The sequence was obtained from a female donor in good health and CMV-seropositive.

CDR3 loop: CASSPTGGRTEAFF. The CDR3 DNA reads TGTGCCAGTAGTCCCACAGGGGGCCGCACTGAAGCTTTCTTT. The rearrangement joins TRBV19 to TRBJ1-1; 9 bases align to TRBD1. Germline CDR1 is LNHDA and CDR2 is SQIVND (reference sequence). The CDR3 extends over 14 amino acids. The V segment lost 5 bases and the J segment 4 bases; nucleotides outside the gene matches: 5.